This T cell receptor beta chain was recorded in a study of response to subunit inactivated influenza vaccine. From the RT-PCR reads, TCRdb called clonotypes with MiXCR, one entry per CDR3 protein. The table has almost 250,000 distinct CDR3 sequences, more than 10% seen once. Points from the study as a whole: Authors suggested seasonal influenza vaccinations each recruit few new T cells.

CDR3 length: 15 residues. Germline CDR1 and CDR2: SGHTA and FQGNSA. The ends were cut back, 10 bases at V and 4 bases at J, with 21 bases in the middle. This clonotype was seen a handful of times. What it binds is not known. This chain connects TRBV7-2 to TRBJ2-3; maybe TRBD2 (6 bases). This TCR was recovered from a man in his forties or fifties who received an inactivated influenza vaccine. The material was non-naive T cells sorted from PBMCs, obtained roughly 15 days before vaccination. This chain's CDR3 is CATRPARGASDTQYF. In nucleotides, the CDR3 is TGTGCCACCCGGCCCGCGCGGGGTGCATCAGATACGCAGTATTTT.